Each of the 14 T cell receptor beta chains below was sequenced from the same sample in a study of cytomegalovirus exposure and HLA in healthy donors. PCR was performed using 60 Vbeta and 13 Jbeta primers. Some clones are missing from TCRdb's copy, which holds only in-frame ones; the method was immunoSEQ multiplex PCR. The sample contains 85,000 to 110,000 clones, roughly three quarters of which appear only once. Sequenced: PBMCs. These receptor sequences come from a woman under 30 in good health and CMV-seropositive.

The rearrangement uses TRBV7-2 and TRBJ2-5; D may be TRBD2 (5 bases). CDR3 size: 13 residues. The V gene lost 6 bases and the J gene lost 3 bases, with 11 bases spanning the gap. Germline V gene lookup returns CDR1 SGHTA and CDR2 FQGNSA. CDR3 residues: CASSSSGKETQYF. In DNA, the CDR3 is TGTGCCAGCAGTTCCTCGGGGAAAGAGACCCAGTACTTC.

This clone was found once. The V call is TRBV12-5, the J call TRBJ1-5, with D tentatively TRBD1 (6 bases). The ends were cut back, 5 bases at V and 4 bases at J, with 12 bases in the middle. The CDR3 has 14 residues. Germline V gene lookup returns CDR1 LGHNT and CDR2 FRNRAP. CDR3 region: CASGLGTQNQPQHF. CDR3 DNA sequence: TGTGCTAGTGGTCTAGGGACACAGAATCAGCCCCAGCATTTT.

This chain joins TRBV20-1 and TRBJ2-7; D not resolved. The CDR3 has 11 residues. Germline V CDR1 and CDR2: DFQATT, SNEGSKA (reference sequence). V lost 3 bases, J lost 0 bases, and 3 bases lay in between. The CDR3 bases are TGCAGTGCTAGTCTCTCCTACGAGCAGTACTTC. Its protein product is CSASLSYEQYF.

The gene calls are TRBV5-4 and TRBJ2-2; maybe TRBD1 (6 bases). V was trimmed by 4 bases and J by 1 base, leaving 11 bases between them. Germline V gene lookup returns CDR1 SGHNT and CDR2 YYREEE (reference sequence). The CDR3 is made up of 15 amino acids. CDR3 nucleotides: TGTGCCAGCAGCGGTCCACAGGGGAACACCGGGGAGCTGTTTTTT. As protein: CASSGPQGNTGELFF.

This clone has just one count. The V and J genes are TRBV6-1 and TRBJ1-5; D remains ambiguous. Trimming left V 1 base short and J 0 bases short, with 7 bases between. The CDR3 extends over 15 amino acids. Germline V CDR1 and CDR2: MNHNS, SASEGT. The CDR3 region is CASSEVSYSNQPQHF. The CDR3 DNA is TGTGCCAGCAGTGAAGTGAGTTATAGCAATCAGCCCCAGCATTTT.

The J gene is TRBJ2-6, the V gene TRBV18; 9 nucleotides agree with TRBD1. This CDR3 contains 19 residues. CDR1 is KGHSH and CDR2 is LQKENI in the germline V gene. V gave up 3 bases and J gave up 0 bases; unmatched junction bases: 9. The CDR3 DNA is TGTGCCAGCTCACCGCTCCGGACAGGGGATATCTCTGGGGCCAACGTCCTGACTTTC. Translated, it gives CASSPLRTGDISGANVLTF.

Written as DNA, the CDR3 is TGTGCTAGTGGTTGGGGACAGGGGACCGGGGAGCTGTTTTTT. Residues: CASGWGQGTGELFF. The chain joins TRBV12-5 to TRBJ2-2; 10 positions match TRBD1. The germline V gene encodes CDR1 LGHNT and CDR2 FRNRAP. The J segment lost 5 bases and the V segment lost 4 bases, leaving 1 base of the junction unmatched. This CDR3 is 14 amino acids long.

This rearrangement joins TRBV29-1 to TRBJ1-2; no clear D. Germline loops: CDR1 SQVTM, CDR2 ANQGSEA. The CDR3 extends over 13 amino acids. V was clipped by 0 bases and J by 8 bases, with 13 bases between them. DNA of the CDR3: TGCAGCGTTGAAGAGGGCACAACGAGCGGCTACACCTTC. It codes for CSVEEGTTSGYTF.

This chain uses TRBV5-1 with TRBJ2-2; no clear D gene. Trimming left V 1 base short and J 11 bases short, with 15 bases between. Germline CDR1 and CDR2: SGHRS and YFSETQ. The CDR3 is made up of 14 amino acids. The CDR3 here is CASSLSQDYSELFF. CDR3 in DNA: TGCGCCAGCAGCTTGTCCCAGGATTACTCTGAGCTGTTTTTT.

Notes on this clone: No conserved phenylalanine or tryptophan is present at the end of the CDR3, so a read error is the likely explanation. The chain combines TRBV27 with TRBJ1-5, with D perhaps matching TRBD1 (5 bases). V was cut by 2 bases and J by 6 bases, with 8 bases left in between. The CDR3 runs 13 residues. From germline, CDR1 is MNHEY and CDR2 SMNVEV (reference sequence). The CDR3 loop reads CASSLRDSQPQHL. CDR3 sequence (DNA): TGTGCCAGCAGTTTACGAGACAGTCAGCCCCAGCATTTG.

The chain links TRBV15 to TRBJ1-2, with 7 bases fitting TRBD1. This CDR3 spans 16 amino acids. Trimming took 0 bases from V and 5 from J; bases not matched to a gene: 9. Germline V CDR1 and CDR2: LNHNV, YYDKDF (reference sequence). The CDR3 sequence is CATSREGSRGPYGYTF. Here the CDR3 DNA reads TGTGCCACCAGCAGAGAGGGGTCGAGGGGGCCGTATGGCTACACCTTC.

The chain employs TRBV6-5 and TRBJ1-4; tentatively, D is TRBD1 (6 bases). Trimming removed 2 bases from V and 3 bases from J, with 10 bases in between. The germline V gene has CDR1 MNHEY and CDR2 SVGAGI. This CDR3 has 15 residues. CDR3: CASSYGGGSNEKLFF. CDR3 DNA: TGTGCCAGCAGTTACGGGGGGGGCTCTAATGAAAAACTGTTTTTT.

The J gene is TRBJ2-5, the V gene TRBV6-5; a possible D gene is TRBD1 (6 bases). Germline CDR1 and CDR2: MNHEY and SVGAGI. Trimming cost V 5 bases and J 9 bases, with 10 bases left between them. This CDR3 has 11 residues. CDR3 sequence: CASSRSGAQYF. Written as DNA, the CDR3 is TGTGCCAGCAGTCGCTCAGGGGCCCAGTACTTC.

The chain links TRBV7-9 to TRBJ1-2, with 9 positions matching TRBD1. The CDR3 is 13 residues long. CDR1 SEHNR and CDR2 FQNEAQ come from the germline V gene (reference sequence). V was pared by 4 bases and J by 12 bases, with 9 bases of the junction left unmatched. The CDR3 here is CASSSPDRGLHTF. As DNA, the CDR3 is TGTGCCAGCAGCTCACCCGACAGGGGGTTGCACACCTTC.